The rows below give T cell receptor beta chains drawn from one sample of a study of Ad26.COV2.S vaccination and SARS-CoV-2 variants. Data came from immunoSEQ multiplex PCR; TCRdb stores just in-frame clones and leaves some out. The repertoire holds 85,000 to 95,000 clones, with roughly 85% as singletons. The sample was peripheral blood, taken after recovery from COVID-19. These receptors originate from a human donor who had recovered from COVID-19. Both conserved end residues are part of each CDR3. Fields, in order: V gene, J gene, CDR3 protein.

V gene: TRBV7-9; J gene: TRBJ2-7; CDR3 protein: CASRDSRGTHEQYF
V gene: TRBV6-6; J gene: TRBJ1-1; CDR3 protein: CASSYSRQGHTEAFF
V gene: TRBV27; J gene: TRBJ2-3; CDR3 protein: CASNLRGGDTQYF
V gene: TRBV12-5; J gene: TRBJ2-1; CDR3 protein: CASGSSEWAGGGNEQFF
V gene: TRBV7-9; J gene: TRBJ1-1; CDR3 protein: CASSLTGGTEAFF
V gene: TRBV12-5; J gene: TRBJ1-5; CDR3 protein: CASGPTTGVLNQPQHF
V gene: TRBV19; J gene: TRBJ1-5; CDR3 protein: CASSNPSWGYSNQPQHF
V gene: TRBV6-5; J gene: TRBJ2-5; CDR3 protein: CASSTSGETQYF
V gene: TRBV3-1/TRBV3-2; J gene: TRBJ2-4; CDR3 protein: CASSPGLAGKTKNIQYF
V gene: TRBV5-5; J gene: TRBJ2-6; CDR3 protein: CASLRTAPSSGANVLTF
V gene: TRBV29-1; J gene: TRBJ2-3; CDR3 protein: CSVEDVGGPTDTQYF
V gene: TRBV6-5; J gene: TRBJ2-1; CDR3 protein: CASSSRGLYNEQFF
V gene: TRBV6-4; J gene: TRBJ1-5; CDR3 protein: CASSDEPGQDNNQPQHF
V gene: TRBV15; J gene: TRBJ1-2; CDR3 protein: CASRATGTNYGYTF
V gene: TRBV2; J gene: TRBJ2-7; CDR3 protein: CPEENDSQYEQYF
V gene: TRBV11-2; J gene: TRBJ2-7; CDR3 protein: CASSFGTDRGEQYF
V gene: TRBV6-5; J gene: TRBJ2-1; CDR3 protein: CASSSGMGPKFF
V gene: TRBV2; J gene: TRBJ2-3; CDR3 protein: CASSHFEGGDTQYF
V gene: TRBV28; J gene: TRBJ2-7; CDR3 protein: CASNIGNSYEQYF
V gene: TRBV15; J gene: TRBJ2-3; CDR3 protein: CATSRDLGDTDTQYF
V gene: TRBV4-2; J gene: TRBJ2-7; CDR3 protein: CASSQEGGGTYEQYF
V gene: TRBV7-7; J gene: TRBJ2-3; CDR3 protein: CASSPRQGTDTQYF
V gene: TRBV28; J gene: TRBJ1-4; CDR3 protein: CASSMGLSGQVNEKLFF
V gene: TRBV12-3/TRBV12-4; J gene: TRBJ2-3; CDR3 protein: CASSLFRDTQYF
V gene: TRBV5-1; J gene: TRBJ2-1; CDR3 protein: CASSGYDEQFF
V gene: TRBV5-4; J gene: TRBJ2-1; CDR3 protein: CASRDRGPGEQFF
V gene: TRBV15; J gene: TRBJ2-6; CDR3 protein: CATMISGANVLTF
V gene: TRBV6-5; J gene: TRBJ2-7; CDR3 protein: CASKPQGSYEQYF
V gene: TRBV4-2; J gene: TRBJ2-1; CDR3 protein: CASSQELSYNEQFF
V gene: TRBV9; J gene: TRBJ1-2; CDR3 protein: CASKYLGGYTF
V gene: TRBV4-3; J gene: TRBJ2-1; CDR3 protein: CASSPEEGSAQFF
V gene: TRBV19; J gene: TRBJ1-5; CDR3 protein: CASSIVWGRNQPQHF
V gene: TRBV7-3; J gene: TRBJ2-1; CDR3 protein: CASSLAGGYNEQFF
V gene: TRBV9; J gene: TRBJ1-1; CDR3 protein: CASSASGNTEAFF
V gene: TRBV12-5; J gene: TRBJ2-5; CDR3 protein: CASGMGETQYF
V gene: TRBV6-2/TRBV6-3; J gene: TRBJ1-6; CDR3 protein: CASTPRFNSPLHF
V gene: TRBV12-3/TRBV12-4; J gene: TRBJ2-3; CDR3 protein: CASSLASYTQYF
V gene: TRBV3-1/TRBV3-2; J gene: TRBJ2-3; CDR3 protein: CASSPTGGKNTQYF
V gene: TRBV7-8; J gene: TRBJ1-3; CDR3 protein: CASSPQLGVSGNTIYF
V gene: TRBV12-3/TRBV12-4; J gene: TRBJ2-1; CDR3 protein: CASGLRLKNEQFF
V gene: TRBV15; J gene: TRBJ2-7; CDR3 protein: CATSRVGGQTLHYEQYF
V gene: TRBV11-2; J gene: TRBJ2-1; CDR3 protein: CASSRDPMREQFF
V gene: TRBV7-3; J gene: TRBJ1-1; CDR3 protein: CASSLIAKRETEAFF
V gene: TRBV28; J gene: TRBJ1-1; CDR3 protein: CASRSGKAFF
V gene: TRBV19; J gene: TRBJ1-5; CDR3 protein: CASSWGDSNQPQHF
V gene: TRBV29-1; J gene: TRBJ2-2; CDR3 protein: CSVAFAGELFF
V gene: TRBV28; J gene: TRBJ2-3; CDR3 protein: CASSGTSVPTDTQYF
V gene: TRBV28; J gene: TRBJ1-2; CDR3 protein: CATIRDGYTF
V gene: TRBV11-2; J gene: TRBJ2-3; CDR3 protein: CASSLVVAASTDTQYF
V gene: TRBV6-5; J gene: TRBJ2-2; CDR3 protein: CASRRSGGGTGELFF
V gene: TRBV6-5; J gene: TRBJ1-4; CDR3 protein: CASSYQGGGEEKLFF
V gene: TRBV29-1; J gene: TRBJ2-3; CDR3 protein: CSVTGLESTDTQYF
V gene: TRBV6-2/TRBV6-3; J gene: TRBJ2-7; CDR3 protein: CASSQTSGQKGQYF
V gene: TRBV11-3; J gene: TRBJ2-7; CDR3 protein: CASSWGDSDEQYF
V gene: TRBV6-4; J gene: TRBJ2-1; CDR3 protein: CASSDSSVNEQFF
V gene: TRBV9; J gene: TRBJ1-5; CDR3 protein: CASSVGVDNQPQHF
V gene: TRBV29-1; J gene: TRBJ2-1; CDR3 protein: CSVPEGAHEQFF